Listed below are T cell receptor beta chains from one sample, sequenced in a study of CD8 T cells in Susac syndrome. TCRdb recomputed calls from the immunoSEQ multiplex PCR reads with MiXCR, one row per CDR3 protein. Of under 200,000 distinct CDR3 sequences listed, 75% to 95% are singletons. The sample consisted of CD4+ T cells from PBMCs. The receptors originated from a human donor with Susac syndrome. Each CDR3 is given with its conserved first and last residue.

TRBV6-1,CASSDLAGVVSDEQFF
TRBV20-1,CSARDAGGERVEQFF
TRBV7-9,CASSLVDTQYF
TRBV27,CASSLWWDGIEAFF
TRBV10-3,CATGTSGKDTQYF
TRBV20-1,CSAEPQGRVSYEQYF
TRBV2,CASSRDNEETQYF
TRBV18,CASSRDRATEAFF
TRBV27,CASTEYWGADYGYTF
TRBV19,CASSTSGPQHF
TRBV18,CASSLQRDRQYF
TRBV5-4,CASSLDASSYNEQFF